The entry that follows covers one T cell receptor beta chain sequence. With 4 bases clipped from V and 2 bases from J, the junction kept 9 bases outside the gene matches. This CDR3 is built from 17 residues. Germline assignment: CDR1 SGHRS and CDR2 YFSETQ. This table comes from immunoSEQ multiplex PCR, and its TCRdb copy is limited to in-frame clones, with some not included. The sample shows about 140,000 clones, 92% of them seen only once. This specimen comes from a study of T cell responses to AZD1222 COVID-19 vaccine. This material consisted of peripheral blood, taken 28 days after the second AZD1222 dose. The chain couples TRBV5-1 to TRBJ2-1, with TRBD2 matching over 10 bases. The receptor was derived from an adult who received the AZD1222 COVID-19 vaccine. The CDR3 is CASSPAVLAGAYNEQFF. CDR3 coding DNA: TGCGCCAGCAGCCCGGCGGTGCTAGCGGGAGCCTACAATGAGCAGTTCTTC.